The rows below give T cell receptor beta chains drawn from one sample of a study of vaccination effects on CD4 cells after COVID-19. Their antigens remain unidentified. Sequencing used immunoSEQ multiplex PCR; TCRdb keeps in-frame clones, though not all of them. The sample shows roughly 41,000 clones, 65% to 75% of them seen only once. This specimen consisted of CD4+ T cells from PBMCs cultured without peptide, obtained after COVID-19 vaccination. The receptors were sampled from a human donor who received a COVID-19 vaccine. The CDR3 runs from the conserved cysteine through the conserved F or W. A D gene is named only where the DNA matches it firmly. A clone size is listed for some rows: how often the clone was seen (once, few, many), or a class if it is expanded.

CDR3 protein: CAWSLTGGMYF; CDR3 DNA: TGTGCCTGGAGTCTAACAGGGGGCATGTACTTC; clone size: few; J gene: TRBJ2-7; V gene: TRBV30; D gene: TRBD1
CDR3 protein: CASSRWTGENIQYF; CDR3 DNA: TGCGCCAGCAGCCGGTGGACAGGGGAAAACATTCAGTACTTC; clone size: -; J gene: TRBJ2-4; V gene: TRBV5-1; D gene: TRBD1
CDR3 protein: CSARERGEAFF; CDR3 DNA: TGCAGTGCTAGAGAGAGGGGAGAAGCTTTCTTT; clone size: -; J gene: TRBJ1-1; V gene: TRBV20-1; D gene: -
CDR3 protein: CASSLLRENQPQHF; CDR3 DNA: TGTGCCAGCAGCTTATTACGGGAAAATCAGCCCCAGCATTTT; clone size: -; J gene: TRBJ1-5; V gene: TRBV7-2; D gene: -
CDR3 protein: CASSLEQNTEAFF; CDR3 DNA: TGTGCCAGCAGCTTAGAACAGAACACTGAAGCTTTCTTT; clone size: -; J gene: TRBJ1-1; V gene: TRBV7-6; D gene: -
CDR3 protein: CASSYSHGNTDTQYF; CDR3 DNA: TGTGCCAGCAGTTACAGCCATGGGAACACAGATACGCAGTATTTT; clone size: once; J gene: TRBJ2-3; V gene: TRBV6-2/TRBV6-3; D gene: -
CDR3 protein: CASSGYYNTGELFF; CDR3 DNA: TGTGCCAGCAGCGGGTACTACAACACCGGGGAGCTGTTTTTT; clone size: -; J gene: TRBJ2-2; V gene: TRBV27; D gene: -
CDR3 protein: CASTRTGNNEQFF; CDR3 DNA: TGCGCCAGCACCCGGACAGGGAACAATGAGCAGTTCTTC; clone size: -; J gene: TRBJ2-1; V gene: TRBV5-1; D gene: TRBD1
CDR3 protein: CASSQFLAGGSYNEQFF; CDR3 DNA: TGCGCCAGCAGCCAATTTTTGGCGGGAGGTTCCTACAATGAGCAGTTCTTC; clone size: -; J gene: TRBJ2-1; V gene: TRBV4-1; D gene: TRBD2
CDR3 protein: CASSPSTGQKTFNYGYTF; CDR3 DNA: TGTGCCAGTAGTCCCTCGACGGGACAGAAAACTTTCAACTATGGCTACACCTTC; clone size: -; J gene: TRBJ1-2; V gene: TRBV19; D gene: TRBD1
CDR3 protein: CASTWAGGEAFF; CDR3 DNA: TGTGCCAGCACCTGGGCCGGGGGAGAAGCTTTCTTT; clone size: -; J gene: TRBJ1-1; V gene: TRBV7-9; D gene: -
CDR3 protein: CATSGGQGFGGYTF; CDR3 DNA: TGTGCCACCAGCGGGGGACAGGGCTTCGGCGGCTACACCTTC; clone size: once; J gene: TRBJ1-2; V gene: TRBV15; D gene: TRBD1